A selection of T cell receptor beta chains follows, all from one sample in a study of graft-versus-host responses after intestinal transplantation. Assay used: immunoSEQ multiplex PCR; TCRdb lists only in-frame clones, some missing. This table has approximately 70,000 clones, roughly 84% appearing once. Which antigens these TCRs recognize remains unknown. This sample comprised unstimulated CD4+ T cells sorted from spleen or lymph node cells, obtained before transplant. The receptors shown here come from a human donor who was the organ donor for an intestinal transplant. Both conserved end residues are part of each CDR3. D genes are given only for firm matches. Clone size is given for some rows only: seen once, a few or many times, or a class if the clone is expanded.

clone size	D gene	CDR3 length	V gene	J gene	CDR3 protein	CDR3 DNA
-	TRBD1	16	TRBV15	TRBJ1-5	CATSRGQGAINQPQHF	TGTGCCACCAGCAGAGGACAGGGGGCTATCAATCAGCCCCAGCATTTT
-	TRBD1	14	TRBV5-4	TRBJ1-6	CASSFTGDNSPLHF	TGTGCCAGCAGCTTCACAGGGGATAATTCACCCCTCCACTTT
-	-	13	TRBV2	TRBJ2-2	CASSTRESGELFF	TGTGCCAGCAGTACCAGGGAATCCGGGGAGCTGTTTTTT
-	-	15	TRBV25-1	TRBJ2-1	CASSVYGTLYNEQFF	TGTGCCAGCAGTGTCTACGGGACTCTTTACAATGAGCAGTTCTTC
-	-	13	TRBV27	TRBJ1-2	CASRMQGIGGYTF	TGTGCCAGCAGGATGCAGGGGATAGGGGGCTACACCTTC
-	-	15	TRBV6-6	TRBJ2-3	CASSYTGVSNQPQYF	TGTGCCAGCAGTTATACAGGAGTTAGCAATCAGCCCCAGTATTTT
-	TRBD2	16	TRBV9	TRBJ2-3	CASSPWTSGAADTQYF	TGTGCCAGCAGCCCTTGGACTAGCGGGGCAGCAGATACGCAGTATTTT
-	TRBD1	14	TRBV6-5	TRBJ2-2	CASTRGPNTGELFF	TGTGCCAGCACCAGGGGGCCAAACACCGGGGAGCTGTTTTTT
-	TRBD1	19	TRBV7-2	TRBJ1-1	CASSLGINTGTGKNTEAFF	TGTGCCAGCAGCTTAGGAATAAATACCGGGACAGGGAAGAACACTGAAGCTTTCTTT
-	-	13	TRBV28	TRBJ1-2	CASSPNTVYGYTF	TGTGCCAGCAGCCCTAATACGGTCTATGGCTACACCTTC
-	TRBD1	13	TRBV2	TRBJ1-6	CASFRDRLSPLHF	TGTGCCAGCTTCCGGGACAGACTTTCACCCCTCCACTTT
-	-	14	TRBV4-2	TRBJ1-5	CASKPRTSGQPQHF	TGTGCCAGCAAACCCCGGACTTCAGGCCAGCCCCAGCATTTT
-	-	15	TRBV29-1	TRBJ2-5	CSVEDRGTELETQYF	TGCAGCGTTGAAGATCGGGGGACAGAATTAGAGACCCAGTACTTC
-	-	15	TRBV6-7	TRBJ2-2	CASSSGQKNTGELFF	TGTGCCAGCAGTTCGGGACAAAAAAACACCGGGGAGCTGTTTTTT
-	TRBD1	14	TRBV19	TRBJ2-2	CASSRQGGTGELFF	TGTGCCAGTAGTCGACAGGGGGGCACCGGGGAGCTGTTTTTT
-	-	14	TRBV7-2	TRBJ2-2	CASDRDSLPGELFF	TGTGCCAGCGACCGGGACTCGTTACCCGGGGAGCTGTTTTTT
many	TRBD1	15	TRBV5-6	TRBJ1-4	CASSLGQGRNEKLFF	TGTGCCAGCAGCTTGGGACAGGGAAGGAATGAAAAACTGTTTTTT
-	-	11	TRBV20-1	TRBJ1-2	CSASNFTGYTF	TGCAGTGCTAGTAACTTTACGGGCTACACCTTC
once	TRBD1	14	TRBV7-9	TRBJ1-2	CASSPSGTGYGYTF	TGTGCCAGCAGCCCGTCTGGGACAGGTTATGGCTACACCTTC
once	TRBD2	15	TRBV7-3	TRBJ2-1	CASSPRGGPYNEQFF	TGTGCCAGCAGCCCCCGGGGGGGCCCCTACAATGAGCAGTTCTTC
-	TRBD1	14	TRBV19	TRBJ1-5	CASCGTGPNQPQHF	TGTGCCTCTTGCGGGACAGGGCCAAATCAGCCCCAGCATTTT
-	-	14	TRBV5-1	TRBJ2-5	CASSGGVAAETQYF	TGCGCCAGCAGCGGAGGGGTTGCGGCAGAGACCCAGTACTTC
few	TRBD1	16	TRBV19	TRBJ2-3	CASSPWQGALTDTQYF	TGTGCCAGTAGTCCGTGGCAGGGGGCTCTCACAGATACGCAGTATTTT
-	TRBD1	13	TRBV11-2	TRBJ1-2	CASRASGGYGYTF	TGTGCCAGCAGGGCCTCAGGGGGCTATGGCTACACCTTC
-	TRBD1	18	TRBV27	TRBJ1-6	CASSYLRPDRARNSPLHF	TGTGCCAGCAGTTACTTACGTCCGGACAGGGCACGAAATTCACCCCTCCACTTT
-	TRBD1	14	TRBV5-6	TRBJ1-2	CASSLPGQDYGYTF	TGTGCCAGCAGCTTGCCGGGACAGGACTATGGCTACACCTTC
-	-	15	TRBV5-4	TRBJ1-1	CASSAPGRGPTEAFF	TGTGCCAGCAGCGCCCCGGGGAGGGGACCCACTGAAGCTTTCTTT
-	TRBD1	13	TRBV4-3	TRBJ1-2	CASSQRQGISYTF	TGCGCCAGCAGCCAGCGACAGGGAATTAGCTACACCTTC
-	-	14	TRBV7-2	TRBJ2-3	CASSRTRDTDTQYF	TGTGCCAGCAGTCGCACGCGGGACACAGATACGCAGTATTTT
-	-	13	TRBV6-1	TRBJ1-4	CASRGTGYEKLFF	TGTGCCAGCAGGGGAACAGGGTATGAAAAACTGTTTTTT
-	TRBD1	17	TRBV2	TRBJ1-5	CASSHRDRGYNNQPQHF	TGTGCCAGCAGTCACCGGGACAGGGGATATAACAATCAGCCCCAGCATTTT
-	-	15	TRBV10-2	TRBJ2-2	CASSVTGPNTGELFF	TGCGCCAGCAGTGTAACAGGGCCGAACACCGGGGAGCTGTTTTTT
few	-	16	TRBV5-1	TRBJ2-2	CASSLGWTTNTGELFF	TGCGCCAGCAGCTTGGGTTGGACAACGAACACCGGGGAGCTGTTTTTT
-	TRBD1	15	TRBV28	TRBJ2-4	CASSSQGAAKNIQYF	TGTGCCAGCAGCTCACAGGGGGCTGCCAAAAACATTCAGTACTTC
-	-	14	TRBV30	TRBJ2-3	CAWSKWAGTDTQYF	TGTGCCTGGAGTAAATGGGCAGGGACAGATACGCAGTATTTT
-	TRBD2	13	TRBV29-1	TRBJ2-1	CSVLGLAGAPGLF	TGCAGCGTTCTAGGACTAGCGGGGGCCCCGGGTCTCTTC
-	-	16	TRBV21-1	TRBJ1-5	CASSTSVRDSNQPQHF	TGTGCCAGCAGCACTTCCGTGAGGGATAGCAATCAGCCCCAGCATTTT
-	-	15	TRBV7-9	TRBJ1-1	CASSTSGGGITEAFF	TGTGCCAGCAGCACATCTGGTGGGGGCATCACTGAAGCTTTCTTT
-	-	13	TRBV10-2	TRBJ1-1	CAIRRQENTEAFF	TGCGCCATAAGGAGACAGGAGAACACTGAAGCTTTCTTT
-	TRBD1	13	TRBV6-1	TRBJ1-1	CASRGQGATEAFF	TGTGCCAGCAGGGGACAGGGGGCAACTGAAGCTTTCTTT
few	TRBD1	13	TRBV2	TRBJ2-1	CATRRDREDEQFF	TGTGCCACCAGGAGGGACAGGGAAGATGAGCAGTTCTTC
-	TRBD2	16	TRBV9	TRBJ2-5	CASSVEGLARQETQYF	TGTGCCAGCAGCGTAGAAGGACTAGCAAGACAAGAGACCCAGTACTTC
-	TRBD1	13	TRBV10-3	TRBJ2-5	CAIRGTGRETQYF	TGTGCCATCAGAGGGACAGGGAGGGAGACCCAGTACTTC
once	TRBD1	15	TRBV11-2	TRBJ1-2	CASSLAEQGWYGYTF	TGTGCCAGCAGCTTAGCAGAACAGGGGTGGTATGGCTACACCTTC
-	TRBD2	15	TRBV6-6	TRBJ2-2	CASCTLAGIPGELFF	TGTGCCAGCTGCACTCTAGCGGGGATCCCCGGGGAGCTGTTTTTT
-	TRBD1	17	TRBV7-9	TRBJ1-6	CASSIYLGQGRDSPLHF	TGTGCCAGCAGCATCTACTTAGGACAGGGGAGGGATTCACCCCTCCACTTT
-	-	14	TRBV11-2	TRBJ1-2	CASSLEAGNYGYTF	TGTGCCAGCAGCTTAGAGGCAGGGAACTATGGCTACACCTTC
-	-	13	TRBV28	TRBJ1-2	CQKRPGHLYGYTF	TGTCAGAAGAGACCGGGACACCTCTATGGCTACACCTTC
-	-	12	TRBV28	TRBJ2-4	CASSLLPNIQYF	TGTGCCAGCAGTTTACTCCCTAACATTCAGTACTTC
-	-	14	TRBV29-1	TRBJ1-2	CSVARTAANYGYTF	TGCAGCGTAGCCAGGACAGCTGCTAACTATGGCTACACCTTC
-	TRBD1	15	TRBV5-1	TRBJ1-5	CASSFTGERTQPQHF	TGCGCCAGCAGCTTCACAGGGGAACGTACCCAGCCCCAGCATTTT
-	TRBD1	16	TRBV28	TRBJ1-4	CASSRPRQGIDEKLFF	TGTGCCAGCAGCAGACCGAGACAGGGGATTGATGAAAAACTGTTTTTT
few	-	15	TRBV5-6	TRBJ1-1	CASSPALTENTEAFF	TGTGCCAGCAGCCCGGCCCTTACAGAGAACACTGAAGCTTTCTTT
-	TRBD1	14	TRBV28	TRBJ2-5	CASSETGGRETQYF	TGTGCCAGCAGTGAGACAGGGGGGCGAGAGACCCAGTACTTC
-	TRBD2	15	TRBV27	TRBJ2-2	CASSDGTSWAGELFF	TGTGCCAGCAGTGACGGGACTAGCTGGGCCGGGGAGCTGTTTTTT
-	TRBD1	21	TRBV4-1	TRBJ1-1	CASSRGWGTGEAGGLNTEAFF	TGCGCCAGCAGCCGGGGATGGGGCACAGGGGAAGCCGGGGGTTTGAACACTGAAGCTTTCTTT
-	TRBD2	15	TRBV4-3	TRBJ2-1	CASSQMRRGGNEQFF	TGCGCCAGCAGCCAGATGCGGCGGGGGGGTAATGAGCAGTTCTTC
-	-	14	TRBV2	TRBJ2-1	CASSARGIPNEQFF	TGTGCCAGCAGTGCTAGGGGAATCCCTAATGAGCAGTTCTTC
-	-	16	TRBV6-5	TRBJ2-3	CASSFLSRASTDTQYF	TGTGCCAGCAGTTTCCTATCGCGGGCGAGCACAGATACGCAGTATTTT
-	TRBD1	14	TRBV9	TRBJ1-2	CASSASTGSYGYTF	TGTGCCAGCAGCGCCTCGACAGGGTCCTATGGCTACACCTTC